The next 14 T cell receptor beta chains were all read from a single sample in a study of control samples from healthy donors and cancer patients. Data came from immunoSEQ multiplex PCR; TCRdb stores just in-frame clones and leaves some out. The table has 100,000 to 150,000 clones, roughly 90% seen once. The sample taken for sequencing was blood. Every receptor here comes from a woman aged 50 to 60 in good health.

The chain recombines TRBV23-1 with TRBJ2-3, with D uncertain. TRBV23-1 belongs to the ORF category, with a function that is uncertain. The CDR3 length is 15 residues. Trimming took off 3 bases at V and 2 bases at J, with 12 bases between the two ends. For the CDR3, the DNA is TGCGCCAGCAGTCATTGGACCGAGATCACAGATACGCAGTATTTT. This gives the protein CASSHWTEITDTQYF.

The rearrangement joins TRBV27 to TRBJ1-4; maybe TRBD1 (6 bases). The CDR3 runs 16 residues. Per germline, CDR1 MNHEY and CDR2 SMNVEV (reference sequence). The germline V and J ends were trimmed by 6 bases and 5 bases, with 19 bases remaining between them. DNA of the CDR3: TGTGCCAGCAGCCGATCGGACAGTAGCGGCAATGAAAAACTGTTTTTT. Its protein product is CASSRSDSSGNEKLFF.

The chain has TRBV15 and TRBJ1-4, with D perhaps matching TRBD1 (5 bases). Per the germline V gene, CDR1 is LNHNV and CDR2 is YYDKDF (reference sequence). The CDR3 is 15 amino acids. V lost 1 base and J 8 bases, leaving 14 bases between the germline ends. The CDR3 nucleotides are TGTGCCACCAGCAGAGGAGGGGATGACGAGGAAAAACTGTTTTTT. Translating it yields CATSRGGDDEEKLFF. Complete variable domain (other parts from reference TRBV15 and TRBJ1-4): DAMVIQNPRYQVTQFGKPVTLSCSQTLNHNVMYWYQQKSSQAPKLLFHYYDKDFNNEADTPDNFQSRRPNTSFCFLDIRSPGLGDTAMYLCATSRGGDDEEKLFFGSGTQLSVL.

The rearrangement uses TRBV6-6 and TRBJ1-5; possibly TRBD1 for D (5 bases). The V and J ends lost 5 bases and 2 bases respectively, with 13 bases between them. The CDR3 is 15 amino acids. Germline values: CDR1 MNHNY, CDR2 SVGAGI (reference sequence). The CDR3 is CASSPPGGGNQPQHF. The CDR3 coding sequence is TGTGCCAGCAGTCCCCCGGGGGGGGGCAATCAGCCCCAGCATTTT.

The chain joins TRBV10-2 to TRBJ1-2; 7 bases map to TRBD1. Germline CDR1 is WSHSY and CDR2 is SAAADI. This CDR3 contains 14 residues. J lost 8 bases, V lost 6 bases, and 12 bases had no gene match. CDR3 sequence (DNA): TGCGCCAGCAGAGAAGCAGCCCAGGGGGGAGGCTACACCTTC. Translated, it gives CASREAAQGGGYTF.

The chain carries TRBV15 and TRBJ1-5; D not resolved. In germline, CDR1 is LNHNV, CDR2 YYDKDF (reference sequence). The CDR3 spans 14 residues. V was clipped by 1 base and J by 5 bases, with 9 bases between them. In DNA, the CDR3 is TGTGCCACCAGCAGAGTGAGTGAGTATCAGCCCCAGCATTTT. It translates to CATSRVSEYQPQHF.

The sample holds one count of this clone. The chain employs TRBV18 and TRBJ1-3, with D possibly TRBD1 on 5 matching bases. The CDR3 contains 17 residues. The ends were cut back, 2 bases at V and 0 bases at J, with 14 bases in the middle. Germline-derived CDR1 and CDR2 are KGHSH and LQKENI. CDR3 bases: TGTGCCAGCTCACCATCGAGGACGGGACTCTCTGGAAACACCATATATTTT. Its translation is CASSPSRTGLSGNTIYF.

This chain links TRBV18 with TRBJ1-1, with D possibly matching TRBD1 (6 bases). V gave up 3 bases and J gave up 1 base, with 12 bases separating them. The length of the CDR3 is 15 residues. Per the germline V gene, CDR1 is KGHSH and CDR2 is LQKENI. CDR3 sequence: CASSPTGLANTEAFF. For the CDR3, the DNA is TGTGCCAGCTCACCCACAGGGCTGGCGAACACTGAAGCTTTCTTT.

V is TRBV30 and J is TRBJ1-5; the D gene is possibly TRBD1 (5 bases). Trimming left V 1 base short and J 2 bases short, with 6 bases between. CDR1 is GTSNPN and CDR2 is SVGIG in the germline V gene (reference sequence). This CDR3 has 13 residues. CDR3 bases: TGTGCCTGGAGTGCGGGGGGCAATCAGCCCCAGCATTTT. This sequence encodes CAWSAGGNQPQHF.

The chain joins TRBV28 to TRBJ2-7, with D possibly matching TRBD2 (7 bases). Germline-derived CDR1 and CDR2 are MDHEN and SYDVKM. Trimming removed 2 bases at V and 6 bases at J, with 14 bases between. The CDR3 loop spans 14 amino acids. CDR3 sequence: CASSLQGGGREQYF. The DNA of the CDR3 is TGTGCCAGCAGTTTACAAGGGGGGGGGCGCGAGCAGTACTTC. The whole variable domain, filled in from reference TRBV28 and TRBJ2-7, reads DVKVTQSSRYLVKRTGEKVFLECVQDMDHENMFWYRQDPGLGLRLIYFSYDVKMKEKGDIPEGYSVSREKKERFSLILESASTNQTSMYLCASSLQGGGREQYFGPGTRLTVT.

Here the CDR3 reads CASLRPGQGSGYGYTF. CDR3 DNA: TGTGCCAGCTTGCGACCGGGACAGGGTAGCGGCTATGGCTACACCTTC. The V and J genes are TRBV2 and TRBJ1-2, with 9 bases fitting TRBD1. Trimming cost V 8 bases and J 4 bases; bases outside gene matches: 14. Germline CDR1 reads SNHLY; CDR2 reads FYNNEI. The CDR3 is 16 amino acids.

The rearrangement uses TRBV5-1 and TRBJ1-4; no firm D call. In germline, CDR1 is SGHRS, CDR2 YFSETQ. The CDR3 contains 16 residues. The V gene lost 0 bases and the J gene lost 0 bases, with 9 bases spanning the gap. For the CDR3, the DNA is TGCGCCAGCAGCTTGGTCCCACCTCCAACTAATGAAAAACTGTTTTTT. It yields the protein CASSLVPPPTNEKLFF.

The gene calls are TRBV4-2 and TRBJ2-5; D is perhaps TRBD2 (7 bases). Deletions cut 3 bases from V and 5 bases from J, with 16 bases between. The CDR3 is 15 residues long. Germline CDR1 is LGHNA and CDR2 is YNFKEQ. The CDR3 DNA sequence: TGTGCCAGCAGCCAGGCCCCGGGGGGCGGGGAGACCCAGTACTTC. Protein product: CASSQAPGGGETQYF.

This sequence joins TRBV4-2 and TRBJ2-2, with D possibly TRBD1 on 5 matching bases. The CDR3 sequence is 17 residues long. The V gene lost 0 bases and the J gene lost 4 bases, with 15 bases spanning the gap. The germline CDR1 and CDR2 sequences are LGHNA and YNFKEQ. The CDR3 reads CASSQEADTSITGELFF. The CDR3 DNA reads as TGTGCCAGCAGCCAAGAGGCGGACACCTCTATCACCGGGGAGCTGTTTTTT.